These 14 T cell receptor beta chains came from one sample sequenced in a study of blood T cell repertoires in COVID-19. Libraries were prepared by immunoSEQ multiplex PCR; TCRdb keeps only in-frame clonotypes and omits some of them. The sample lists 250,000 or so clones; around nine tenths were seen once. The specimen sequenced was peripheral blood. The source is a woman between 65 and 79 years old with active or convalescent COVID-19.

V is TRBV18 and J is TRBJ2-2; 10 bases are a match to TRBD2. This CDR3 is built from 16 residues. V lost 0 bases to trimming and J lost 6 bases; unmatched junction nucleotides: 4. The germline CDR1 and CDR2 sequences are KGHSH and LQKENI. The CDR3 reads CASSPPLAGGAGELFF. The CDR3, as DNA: TGTGCCAGCTCACCACCTTTAGCGGGGGGCGCCGGGGAGCTGTTTTTT.

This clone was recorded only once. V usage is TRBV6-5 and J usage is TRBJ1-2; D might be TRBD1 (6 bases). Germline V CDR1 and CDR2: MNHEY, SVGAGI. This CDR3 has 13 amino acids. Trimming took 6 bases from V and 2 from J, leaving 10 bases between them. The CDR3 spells CASSRTENYGYTF. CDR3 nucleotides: TGTGCCAGCAGCCGGACAGAGAACTATGGCTACACCTTC.

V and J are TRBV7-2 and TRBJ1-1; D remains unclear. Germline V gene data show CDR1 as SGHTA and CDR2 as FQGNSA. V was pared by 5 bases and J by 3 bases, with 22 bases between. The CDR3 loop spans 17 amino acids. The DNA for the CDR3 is TGTGCCAGCAGCCCCACCATGGTCTTACCCGGGGACACTGAAGCTTTCTTT. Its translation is CASSPTMVLPGDTEAFF.

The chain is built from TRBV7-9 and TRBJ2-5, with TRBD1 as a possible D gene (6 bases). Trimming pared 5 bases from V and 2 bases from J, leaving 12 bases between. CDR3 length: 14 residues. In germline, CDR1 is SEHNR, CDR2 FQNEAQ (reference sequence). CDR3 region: CASSLGQLQETQYF. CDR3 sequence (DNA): TGTGCCAGCAGCCTCGGACAGCTTCAAGAGACCCAGTACTTC. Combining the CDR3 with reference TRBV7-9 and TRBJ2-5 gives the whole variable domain DTGVSQNPRHKITKRGQNVTFRCDPISEHNRLYWYRQTLGQGPEFLTYFQNEAQLEKSRLLSDRFSAERPKGSFSTLEIQRTEQGDSAMYLCASSLGQLQETQYFGPGTRLLVL.

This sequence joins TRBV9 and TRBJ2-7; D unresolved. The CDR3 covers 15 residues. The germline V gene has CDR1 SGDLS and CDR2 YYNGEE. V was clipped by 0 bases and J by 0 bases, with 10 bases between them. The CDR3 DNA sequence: TGTGCCAGCAGCGTAGGGCGGTCGGACTCCTACGAGCAGTACTTC. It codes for CASSVGRSDSYEQYF.

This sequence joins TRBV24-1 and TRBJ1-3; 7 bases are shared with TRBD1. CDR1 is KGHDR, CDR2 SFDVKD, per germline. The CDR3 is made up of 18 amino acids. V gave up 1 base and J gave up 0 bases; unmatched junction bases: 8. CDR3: CATSDFAGTALSGNTIYF. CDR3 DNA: TGTGCCACCAGTGATTTCGCCGGGACAGCTCTCTCTGGAAACACCATATATTTT.

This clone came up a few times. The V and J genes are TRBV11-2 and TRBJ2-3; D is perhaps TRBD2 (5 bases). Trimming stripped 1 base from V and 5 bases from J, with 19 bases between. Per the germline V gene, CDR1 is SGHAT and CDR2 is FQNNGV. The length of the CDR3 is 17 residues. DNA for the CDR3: TGTGCCAGCAGCTTAGTTGCGTTTCGAGGGTGGGGAGATACGCAGTATTTT. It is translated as CASSLVAFRGWGDTQYF.

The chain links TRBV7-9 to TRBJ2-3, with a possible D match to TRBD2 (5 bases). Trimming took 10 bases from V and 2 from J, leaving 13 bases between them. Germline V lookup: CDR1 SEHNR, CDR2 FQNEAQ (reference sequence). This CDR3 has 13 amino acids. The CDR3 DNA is TGTGCCACCGAGGAGGCGAACACAGATACGCAGTATTTT. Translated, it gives CATEEANTDTQYF.

In DNA, the CDR3 is TGCGCCAGCAGCTCACGACTAGCCTACAATGAGCAGTTCTTC. Translated: CASSSRLAYNEQFF. This sequence joins TRBV5-1 and TRBJ2-1; TRBD2 might be the D (6 bases). The CDR3 has 14 residues. Germline-derived CDR1 and CDR2 are SGHRS and YFSETQ. Between the trimmed V and J ends, which lost 3 bases and 2 bases, there was a span of 9 bases.

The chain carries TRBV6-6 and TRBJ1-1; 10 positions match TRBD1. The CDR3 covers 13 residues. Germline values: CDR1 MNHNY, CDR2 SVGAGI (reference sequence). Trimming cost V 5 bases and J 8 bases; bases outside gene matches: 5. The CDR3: CASSRTGGEEAFF. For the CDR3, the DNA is TGTGCCAGCAGTCGGACAGGGGGAGAAGAAGCTTTCTTT.

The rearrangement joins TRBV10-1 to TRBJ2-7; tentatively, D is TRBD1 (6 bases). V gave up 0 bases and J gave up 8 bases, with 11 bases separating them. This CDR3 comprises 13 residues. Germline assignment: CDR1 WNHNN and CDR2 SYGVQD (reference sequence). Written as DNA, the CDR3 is TGCGCCAGCAGTGAGTCGGGGCAGGGGAAGCAGTACTTC. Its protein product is CASSESGQGKQYF.

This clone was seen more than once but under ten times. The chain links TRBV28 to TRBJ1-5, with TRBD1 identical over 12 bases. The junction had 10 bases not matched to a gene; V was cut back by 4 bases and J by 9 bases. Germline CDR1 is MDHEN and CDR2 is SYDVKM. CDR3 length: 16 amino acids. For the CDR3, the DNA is TGTGCCAGCAGTTCGCCGGGACAGGGGGCTTTAGGGCCCCAGCATTTT. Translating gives CASSSPGQGALGPQHF.

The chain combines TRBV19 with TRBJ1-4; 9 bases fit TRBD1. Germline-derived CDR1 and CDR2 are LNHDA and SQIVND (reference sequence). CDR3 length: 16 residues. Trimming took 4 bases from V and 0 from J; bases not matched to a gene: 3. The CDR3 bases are TGTGCCAGTAGTACCGGGACAGGGACAACTAATGAAAAACTGTTTTTT. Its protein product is CASSTGTGTTNEKLFF.

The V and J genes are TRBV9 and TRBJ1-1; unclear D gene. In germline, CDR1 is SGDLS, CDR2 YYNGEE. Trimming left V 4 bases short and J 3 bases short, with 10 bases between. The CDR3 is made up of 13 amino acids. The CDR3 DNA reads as TGTGCCAGCAGCTTATTAAGCTACACTGAAGCTTTCTTT. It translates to CASSLLSYTEAFF.